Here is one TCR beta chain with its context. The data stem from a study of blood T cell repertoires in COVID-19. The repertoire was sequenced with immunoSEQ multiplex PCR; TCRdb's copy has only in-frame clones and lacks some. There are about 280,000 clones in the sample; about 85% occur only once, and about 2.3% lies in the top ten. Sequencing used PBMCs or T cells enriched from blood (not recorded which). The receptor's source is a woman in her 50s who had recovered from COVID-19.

CDR3 bases: TGCGCCAGCAGTCTGGGACTCTATGGCTACACCTTC. Translation gives CASSLGLYGYTF. The chain couples TRBV5-1 to TRBJ1-2, with D possibly being TRBD1 (5 bases). The germline V gene has CDR1 SGHRS and CDR2 YFSETQ. CDR3 size: 12 residues. Trimming left V 5 bases short and J 4 bases short, with 9 bases between.